This section outlines one TCR beta chain sequence together with its context. This record comes from a study of blood T cell repertoires in COVID-19. Study as a whole: Samples taken during acute and convalescent COVID-19 were collected in the United States, Italy and Spain. Nucleic acid was either cDNA or gDNA, and it came from T cells, B-cell-depleted T cells, or PBMCs.

In the authors' methods: Estimates of nucleated cell counts were drawn from the amplification of reference gene primers. The method was immunoSEQ multiplex PCR; TCRdb's version includes in-frame clones alone and lacks a portion of them. That table gives V, J and clone size, and the DNA gave D and trimming. The repertoire consists of over 250,000 clones, with roughly 85% occurring once and the leading ten covering 4.5% to 5.5%. This CDR3 contains 13 residues. Germline CDR1 reads KGHSH; CDR2 reads LQKENI. Trimming took 3 bases from V and 6 from J, leaving 10 bases between them. This receptor was obtained from a man in his fifties or sixties with active or convalescent COVID-19. The chain joins TRBV18 to TRBJ2-3; D possibly corresponds to TRBD2 (6 bases). The sequenced material came from peripheral blood. In DNA form, the CDR3 reads TGTGCCAGCTCACCCCGGGAGATGGATACGCAGTATTTT. Translating gives CASSPREMDTQYF.